Below are 21 T cell receptor beta chains sequenced from a single sample in a study of OX40 agonist ivuxolimab in advanced cancers. Only in-frame clones appear in the TCRdb table, and some are missing; sequencing was by immunoSEQ multiplex PCR. The sample holds about 52,000 clones, 88% seen once. Sequenced here: CD4+ or CD8+ T cells sorted from blood, sampled in a trial of the OX40 agonist ivuxolimab. All receptors come from an adult with an advanced solid tumor such as melanoma, head and neck, liver or kidney cancer.

The chain joins TRBV30 to TRBJ1-2, with 8 nucleotides matching TRBD1. Germline lookup yields CDR1 GTSNPN and CDR2 SVGIG (reference sequence). Trimming removed 8 bases from V and 3 bases from J; junction bases left unmatched: 11. The CDR3 contains 14 residues. The CDR3 spells CAGLGTGLDYGYTF. The DNA of the CDR3 is TGTGCCGGATTAGGGACAGGCCTTGACTATGGCTACACCTTC.

The chain couples TRBV6-6 to TRBJ2-1; perhaps D is TRBD1 or TRBD2 (5 bases each). Germline values: CDR1 MNHNY, CDR2 SVGAGI (reference sequence). This CDR3 has 13 residues. V dropped 7 bases and J dropped 8 bases, with 15 bases sitting between them. CDR3 protein: CASTLGTSDEQFF. CDR3 DNA: TGTGCCAGCACCCTGGGGACCTCGGATGAGCAGTTCTTC.

The chain uses TRBV5-6 and TRBJ2-5; D possibly corresponds to TRBD2 (5 bases). Germline loops: CDR1 SGHDT, CDR2 YYEEEE. The V end was cut by 4 bases, the J end by 2 bases, with 9 bases between. CDR3 length: 13 amino acids. The CDR3 DNA reads TGTGCCAGCAGCCCGGACTCTCAAGAGACCCAGTACTTC. Translation gives CASSPDSQETQYF. The complete variable domain, with remaining parts taken from reference TRBV5-6 and TRBJ2-5, reads DAGVTQSPTHLIKTRGQQVTLRCSPKSGHDTVSWYQQALGQGPQFIFQYYEEEERQRGNFPDRFSGHQFPNYSSELNVNALLLGDSALYLCASSPDSQETQYFGPGTRLLVL.

Written as DNA, the CDR3 is TGTGCCAGCAGCCCACCCCCCACACGCTCCTATAATTCACCCCTCCACTTT. Its translation: CASSPPPTRSYNSPLHF. The chain employs TRBV7-2 and TRBJ1-6; D call uncertain. This CDR3 comprises 17 residues. Trimming removed 5 bases from V and 0 bases from J, with 14 bases in between. Germline V gene sequence: CDR1 SGHTA, CDR2 FQGNSA.

V is TRBV9 and J is TRBJ2-1; D gene uncertain. CDR3 length: 15 residues. Trimming shortened V by 0 bases and J by 4 bases, and 11 bases separated the two germline ends. Looked up from germline, CDR1 is SGDLS and CDR2 is YYNGEE. CDR3 DNA: TGTGCCAGCAGCGTAGAAGGTACTCCATACAATGAGCAGTTCTTC. This gives the protein CASSVEGTPYNEQFF.

In this sample, this clone turned up once. This chain uses TRBV13 with TRBJ1-1, with D possibly matching TRBD1 (5 bases). V lost 4 bases and J 1 base, leaving 22 bases between the germline ends. Germline V CDR1 and CDR2: PRHDT, FYEKMQ (reference sequence). The CDR3 contains 18 residues. The DNA of the CDR3 is TGTGCCAGCAGCTCACGGGCCACAGTATGGGGCGGGAACACTGAAGCTTTCTTT. Translating gives CASSSRATVWGGNTEAFF.

The rearrangement links TRBV19 to TRBJ2-7, with TRBD1 matching over 8 bases. Germline V CDR1 and CDR2: LNHDA, SQIVND (reference sequence). The length of the CDR3 is 14 residues. With V trimmed by 3 bases and J by 6 bases, 7 bases remained unmatched. The chain's CDR3 is CASSIGQGVGEQYF. The CDR3 bases are TGTGCCAGTAGTATCGGACAGGGAGTAGGCGAGCAGTACTTC.

This chain connects TRBV25-1 to TRBJ1-1, with 7 positions matching TRBD1. With V trimmed by 3 bases and J by 5 bases, 18 bases remained unmatched. Germline V gives CDR1 MGHDK, CDR2 SYGVNS. CDR3 length: 18 amino acids. This CDR3 is CASSEDPKQGKRGTEAFF. The CDR3 DNA is TGTGCCAGCAGTGAGGACCCTAAACAGGGGAAGAGGGGAACTGAAGCTTTCTTT.

This rearrangement joins TRBV6-5 to TRBJ2-1, with 9 bases identical to TRBD1. V dropped 8 bases and J dropped 4; count of bases not matched to a gene: 3. The length of the CDR3 is 13 residues. Germline CDR1 and CDR2: MNHEY and SVGAGI. CDR3 in amino acids: CASGQGRYNEQFF. CDR3 nucleotides: TGTGCCAGCGGACAGGGGCGTTACAATGAGCAGTTCTTC.

A word on this clone: Other DNA sequences from this sample encode an identical CDR3 as well. The chain combines TRBV27 with TRBJ2-1, with D possibly matching TRBD1 (6 bases). Germline V gene sequence: CDR1 MNHEY, CDR2 SMNVEV (reference sequence). The CDR3 extends over 17 amino acids. The V gene lost 5 bases and the J gene lost 0 bases, with 17 bases spanning the gap. In nucleotides, the CDR3 is TGTGCCAGCAGTCAGGGGACCAGCGGCCTCTCCTACAATGAGCAGTTCTTC. It codes for CASSQGTSGLSYNEQFF.

The chain links TRBV9 to TRBJ2-1; 12 bases are shared with TRBD2. CDR1 and CDR2 from the germline V gene are SGDLS and YYNGEE. This CDR3 has 16 residues. After removal of 2 bases from V and 5 bases from J, the junction contained 5 bases not matched to a gene. The CDR3 sequence is CASSVFLAGGHNEQFF. The DNA for the CDR3 is TGTGCCAGCAGCGTCTTCCTAGCGGGGGGGCACAATGAGCAGTTCTTC.

This chain joins TRBV4-1 and TRBJ2-7; 8 positions agree with TRBD1. CDR1 and CDR2 (germline): MGHRA, YSYEKL. CDR3 length: 16 amino acids. V was pared by 1 base and J by 0 bases, with 5 bases of the junction left unmatched. The CDR3 coding sequence is TGCGCCAGCAGCCAAGCCAGGACAGGGAGCTCCTACGAGCAGTACTTC. Translation: CASSQARTGSSYEQYF.

By frequency in the sample, this clone is medium-sized. The chain is built from TRBV6-4 and TRBJ1-1, with TRBD1 as a possible D gene (6 bases). Germline V gene sequence: CDR1 MRHNA, CDR2 SNTAGT. The CDR3 is 13 residues long. The ends were cut back, 3 bases at V and 1 base at J, with 6 bases in the middle. CDR3 sequence (DNA): TGTGCCAGCAGTGAGGGGGCGAACACTGAAGCTTTCTTT. Encoded protein: CASSEGANTEAFF.

The rearrangement joins TRBV7-9 to TRBJ2-7; D unresolved. Germline CDR1 and CDR2: SEHNR and FQNEAQ (reference sequence). Trimming removed 10 bases at V and 7 bases at J, with 11 bases between. This CDR3 is 10 amino acids long. CDR3 bases: TGTGCCACCGGACCGTATGAGCAGTACTTC. Its protein product is CATGPYEQYF.

This clone appeared a single time. The chain has TRBV27 and TRBJ2-7; D remains unclear. This CDR3 is built from 15 residues. Germline V CDR1 and CDR2: MNHEY, SMNVEV (reference sequence). V was shortened by 3 bases and J by 1 base, with 13 bases between the two germline ends. The CDR3 spells CASSFSSGWSYEQYF. The DNA for the CDR3 is TGTGCCAGCAGTTTCAGCAGTGGCTGGTCCTACGAGCAGTACTTC.

The chain couples TRBV5-1 to TRBJ2-3; a possible D gene is TRBD2 (5 bases). V was trimmed by 0 bases and J by 2 bases, leaving 28 bases between them. The CDR3 runs 21 residues. Germline V gives CDR1 SGHRS, CDR2 YFSETQ. CDR3 in amino acids: CASSLAGVAITGWANTDTQYF. The DNA for the CDR3 is TGCGCCAGCAGCTTGGCCGGGGTAGCGATAACTGGATGGGCCAACACAGATACGCAGTATTTT.

This chain connects TRBV19 to TRBJ1-4, with D unclear. Germline assignment: CDR1 LNHDA and CDR2 SQIVND (reference sequence). This CDR3 region has 14 residues. V lost 3 bases, J lost 0 bases, and 5 bases lay in between. CDR3 loop: CASSMPPTNEKLFF. The CDR3 bases are TGTGCCAGTAGTATGCCCCCAACTAATGAAAAACTGTTTTTT. Together with reference TRBV19 and TRBJ1-4, the CDR3 gives the full variable domain: DGGITQSPKYLFRKEGQNVTLSCEQNLNHDAMYWYRQDPGQGLRLIYYSQIVNDFQKGDIAEGYSVSREKKESFPLTVTSAQKNPTAFYLCASSMPPTNEKLFFGSGTQLSVL.

J is TRBJ1-1 and V is TRBV5-6; D ambiguous. V dropped 2 bases and J dropped 4 bases, with 9 bases sitting between them. The germline V gene encodes CDR1 SGHDT and CDR2 YYEEEE. The CDR3 sequence is 13 residues long. This CDR3 is CASSFRAGTEAFF. The CDR3, as DNA: TGTGCCAGCAGCTTCAGAGCGGGCACTGAAGCTTTCTTT.

The chain joins TRBV6-5 to TRBJ1-2; possible D gene TRBD1, 6 bases. The CDR3 runs 14 residues. Between the trimmed V and J ends, which lost 6 bases and 2 bases, there was a span of 13 bases. Germline V gene sequence: CDR1 MNHEY, CDR2 SVGAGI. The CDR3 sequence: CASRTTGTNYGYTF. The CDR3 nucleotides read TGTGCCAGCAGGACCACCGGGACAAACTATGGCTACACCTTC.

The chain is built from TRBV7-9 and TRBJ1-1; D is uncertain. This CDR3 is built from 14 residues. Germline CDR1 and CDR2: SEHNR and FQNEAQ (reference sequence). V was pared by 1 base and J by 4 bases, with 10 bases between. The CDR3 region is CASSLEGLGTEAFF. CDR3 nucleotides: TGTGCCAGCAGCTTAGAAGGGTTGGGCACTGAAGCTTTCTTT.

This chain's CDR3 is CASSPGGAGGYTF. CDR3 coding DNA: TGTGCCAGCAGCCCAGGGGGCGCGGGTGGCTACACCTTC. The chain couples TRBV6-6 to TRBJ1-2, with 8 positions matching TRBD1. V shed 6 bases, J shed 7 bases, and the junction held 7 bases outside the gene matches. From germline, CDR1 is MNHNY and CDR2 SVGAGI (reference sequence). This CDR3 comprises 13 residues.